The 5 T cell receptor beta chains below come from one sample, sequenced in a study of neurological immune-mediated disorders. TCRdb re-called the 5' RACE reads through MiXCR, storing one row per CDR3 protein. The sample shows approximately 66,000 distinct CDR3 sequences, 4.5% of them seen only once. Material for sequencing was PBMCs. Every receptor here comes from a man aged 25 to 40 with multiple sclerosis.

In its sample, this clonotype was seen many times. The chain employs TRBV2 and TRBJ1-1; D is undetermined. This CDR3 region has 16 residues. The germline V gene encodes CDR1 SNHLY and CDR2 FYNNEI. V dropped 8 bases and J dropped 2 bases, with 21 bases sitting between them. The CDR3 nucleotides read TGTGCCAGCTCCGGCAGCGGGATCCGGGGAAACACTGAAGCTTTCTTT. Translation gives CASSGSGIRGNTEAFF.

This clonotype was seen at least ten times. This rearrangement joins TRBV7-9 to TRBJ2-2, with no clear D. Germline V gene data show CDR1 as SEHNR and CDR2 as FQNEAQ (reference sequence). This CDR3 comprises 15 residues. V was cut by 3 bases and J by 3 bases, with 11 bases left in between. CDR3 bases: TGTGCCAGCAGCTTCGACACCCTGTACACCGGGGAGCTGTTTTTT. Protein sequence: CASSFDTLYTGELFF.

This clonotype was observed at least ten times. This chain connects TRBV12-3 or TRBV12-4 to TRBJ1-5; 9 bases align to TRBD1. The CDR3 totals 14 residues. J was trimmed by 4 bases and V by 6 bases; bases with no gene match: 4. The CDR3 bases are TGTGCCAGCAGGGGGACAGGGTATAATCAGCCCCAGCATTTT. Encoded protein: CASRGTGYNQPQHF.

This clonotype was detected ten times or more. The chain combines TRBV20-1 with TRBJ1-3; 8 bases align to TRBD1. Germline lookup yields CDR1 DFQATT and CDR2 SNEGSKA (reference sequence). V gave up 5 bases and J gave up 8 bases; unmatched junction bases: 8. The CDR3 runs to 13 residues. CDR3 sequence (DNA): TGCAGTGCTCCCGGACAGGGAACGGACACCATATATTTT. It yields the protein CSAPGQGTDTIYF.

For this clonotype: The junction departs from germline at one end; a sequencing error may be responsible. V gene TRBV6-5 combines with J gene TRBJ1-5; D not certain. The CDR3 consists of 13 residues. Germline V gene data show CDR1 as MNHEY and CDR2 as SVGAGI. Here the CDR3 reads CASSYGRDQPQNF. CDR3 nucleotides: TGTGCCAGCAGTTACGGCAGAGATCAGCCCCAGAATTTT.